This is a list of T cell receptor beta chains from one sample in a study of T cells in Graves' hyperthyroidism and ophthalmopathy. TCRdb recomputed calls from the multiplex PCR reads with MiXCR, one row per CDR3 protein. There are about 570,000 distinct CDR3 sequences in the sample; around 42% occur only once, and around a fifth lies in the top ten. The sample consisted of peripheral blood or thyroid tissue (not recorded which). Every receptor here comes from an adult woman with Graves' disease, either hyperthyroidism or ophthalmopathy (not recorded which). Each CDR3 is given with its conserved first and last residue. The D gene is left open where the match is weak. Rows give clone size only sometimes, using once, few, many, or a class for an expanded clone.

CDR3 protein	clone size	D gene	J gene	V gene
CSAMGLAGKETQHF	-	-	TRBJ1-5	TRBV20-1
CSVEVAGKNTGELFF	-	TRBD2	TRBJ2-2	TRBV29-1
CAITPAEHQPQHF	-	-	TRBJ1-5	TRBV10-3
CASSTAGGTEAFF	-	TRBD1	TRBJ1-1	TRBV5-1
CASSLNVPNTGELFF	many	-	TRBJ2-2	TRBV7-3
CAIRVGAGEDGYTF	few	-	TRBJ1-2	TRBV10-3
CASSLRTGGGTEAFF	-	TRBD1	TRBJ1-1	TRBV5-1
CSAPLGGKAAYEQYF	once	-	TRBJ2-7	TRBV20-1
CAGDRGTYEQYF	many	TRBD1	TRBJ2-7	TRBV30
CASSERPGGFF	many	-	TRBJ1-1	TRBV2
CSVEGGPSSYNEQYF	-	-	TRBJ2-7	TRBV29-1
CASRGRQGENSPLHF	-	TRBD1	TRBJ1-6	TRBV2
CASSQLSSNQPQHF	many	-	TRBJ1-5	TRBV4-1
CAIVAQPGYEQYF	-	-	TRBJ2-7	TRBV10-3
CSSDQGDDYTF	few	TRBD1	TRBJ1-2	TRBV20-1
CATSRESFGGGTEAFF	-	-	TRBJ1-1	TRBV15
CASSLRVAPPGDYGYTF	many	-	TRBJ1-2	TRBV7-3
CATSRDNLETQHF	-	-	TRBJ1-5	TRBV15
CASSQDHWRIPPYEQYF	many	-	TRBJ2-7	TRBV4-1
CAISRTSGRDVTYEQYF	few	TRBD2	TRBJ2-7	TRBV10-3